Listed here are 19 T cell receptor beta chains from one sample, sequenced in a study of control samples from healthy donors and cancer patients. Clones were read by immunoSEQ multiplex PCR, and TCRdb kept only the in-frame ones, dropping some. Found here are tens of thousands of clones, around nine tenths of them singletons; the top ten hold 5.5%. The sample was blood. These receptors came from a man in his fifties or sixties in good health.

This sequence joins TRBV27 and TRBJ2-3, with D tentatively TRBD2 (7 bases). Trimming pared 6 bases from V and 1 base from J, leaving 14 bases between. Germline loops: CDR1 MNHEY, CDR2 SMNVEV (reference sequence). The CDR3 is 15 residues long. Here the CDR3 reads CASSMGGPGTDTQYF. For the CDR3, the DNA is TGTGCCAGCAGCATGGGGGGGCCGGGCACAGATACGCAGTATTTT.

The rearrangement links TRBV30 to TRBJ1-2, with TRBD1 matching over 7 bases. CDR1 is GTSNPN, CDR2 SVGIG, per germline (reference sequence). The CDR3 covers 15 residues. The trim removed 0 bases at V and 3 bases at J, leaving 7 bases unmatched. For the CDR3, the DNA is TGTGCCTGGAGTGTAAACAGGGGTCTCGACTATGGCTACACCTTC. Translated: CAWSVNRGLDYGYTF.

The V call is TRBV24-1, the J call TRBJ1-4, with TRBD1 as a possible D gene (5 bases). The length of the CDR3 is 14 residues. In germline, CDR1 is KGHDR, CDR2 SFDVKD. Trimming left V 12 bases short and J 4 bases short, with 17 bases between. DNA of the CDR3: TGTGCCTTACCGATGGGGGTACATAATGAAAAACTGTTTTTT. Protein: CALPMGVHNEKLFF.

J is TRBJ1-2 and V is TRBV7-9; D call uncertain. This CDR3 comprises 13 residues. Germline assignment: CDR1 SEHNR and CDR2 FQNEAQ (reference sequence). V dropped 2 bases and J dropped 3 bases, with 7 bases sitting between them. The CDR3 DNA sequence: TGTGCCAGCAGCTTACAGTCGGACTATGGCTACACCTTC. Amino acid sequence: CASSLQSDYGYTF.

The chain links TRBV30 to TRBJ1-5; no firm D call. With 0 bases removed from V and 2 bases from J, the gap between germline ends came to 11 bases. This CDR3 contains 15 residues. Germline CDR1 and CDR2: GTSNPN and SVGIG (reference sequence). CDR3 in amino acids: CAWSVGVSGNQPQHF. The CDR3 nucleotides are TGTGCCTGGAGTGTTGGGGTCTCGGGCAATCAGCCCCAGCATTTT.

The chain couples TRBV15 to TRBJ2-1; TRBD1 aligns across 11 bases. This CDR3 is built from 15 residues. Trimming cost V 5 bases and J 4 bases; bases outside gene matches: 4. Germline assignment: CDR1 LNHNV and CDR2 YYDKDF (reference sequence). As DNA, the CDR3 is TGTGCCACCAGCTGGACAGGGGGCATGTACAATGAGCAGTTCTTC. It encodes CATSWTGGMYNEQFF.

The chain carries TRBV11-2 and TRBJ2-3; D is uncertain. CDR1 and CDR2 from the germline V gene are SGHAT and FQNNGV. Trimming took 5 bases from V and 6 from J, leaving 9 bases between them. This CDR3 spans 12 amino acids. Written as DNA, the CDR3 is TGTGCCAGCAGCCCCGAGATGGATACGCAGTATTTT. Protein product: CASSPEMDTQYF.

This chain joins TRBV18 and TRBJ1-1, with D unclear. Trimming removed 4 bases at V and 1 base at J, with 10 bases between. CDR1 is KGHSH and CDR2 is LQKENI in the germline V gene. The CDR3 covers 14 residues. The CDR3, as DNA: TGTGCCAGCTCACTTCGGGGTTCGAACACTGAAGCTTTCTTT. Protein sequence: CASSLRGSNTEAFF.

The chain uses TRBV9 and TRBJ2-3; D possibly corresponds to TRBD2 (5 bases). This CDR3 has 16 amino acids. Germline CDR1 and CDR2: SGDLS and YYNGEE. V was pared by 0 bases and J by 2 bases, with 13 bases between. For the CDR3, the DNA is TGTGCCAGCAGCGTAGTAAGCGGCGCCTTCACAGATACGCAGTATTTT. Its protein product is CASSVVSGAFTDTQYF.

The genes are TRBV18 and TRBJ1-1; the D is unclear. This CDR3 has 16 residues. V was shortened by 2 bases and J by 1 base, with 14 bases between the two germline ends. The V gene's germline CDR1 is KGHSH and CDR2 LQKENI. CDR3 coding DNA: TGTGCCAGCTCACCAACCCGGGAGGCGAGGAACACTGAAGCTTTCTTT. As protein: CASSPTREARNTEAFF.

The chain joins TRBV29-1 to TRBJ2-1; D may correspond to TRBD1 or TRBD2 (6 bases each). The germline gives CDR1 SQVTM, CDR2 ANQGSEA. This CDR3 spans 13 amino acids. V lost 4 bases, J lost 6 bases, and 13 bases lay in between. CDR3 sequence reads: CSVGRGSLNEQFF. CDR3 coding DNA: TGCAGCGTTGGGAGGGGGTCCCTCAATGAGCAGTTCTTC.

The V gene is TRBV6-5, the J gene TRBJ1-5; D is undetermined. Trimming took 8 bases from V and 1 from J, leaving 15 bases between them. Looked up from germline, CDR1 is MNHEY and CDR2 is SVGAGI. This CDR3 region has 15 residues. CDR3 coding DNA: TGTGCCAGCGCAATACAAGGTGTCAGCAATCAGCCCCAGCATTTT. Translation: CASAIQGVSNQPQHF.

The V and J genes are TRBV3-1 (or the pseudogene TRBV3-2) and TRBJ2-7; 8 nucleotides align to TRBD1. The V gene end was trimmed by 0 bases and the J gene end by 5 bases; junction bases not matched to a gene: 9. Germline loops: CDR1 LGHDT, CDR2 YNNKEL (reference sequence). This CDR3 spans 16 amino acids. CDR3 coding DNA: TGTGCCAGCAGCCAAGATCATACAGGGGGGAGGAACGAGCAGTACTTC. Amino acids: CASSQDHTGGRNEQYF.

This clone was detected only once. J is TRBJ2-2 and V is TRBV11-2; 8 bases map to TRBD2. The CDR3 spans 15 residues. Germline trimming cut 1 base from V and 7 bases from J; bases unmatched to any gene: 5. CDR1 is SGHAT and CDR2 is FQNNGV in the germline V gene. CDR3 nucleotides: TGTGCCAGCAGCTTAGGAACGGCGGGGGGCGGGGAGCTGTTTTTT. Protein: CASSLGTAGGGELFF.

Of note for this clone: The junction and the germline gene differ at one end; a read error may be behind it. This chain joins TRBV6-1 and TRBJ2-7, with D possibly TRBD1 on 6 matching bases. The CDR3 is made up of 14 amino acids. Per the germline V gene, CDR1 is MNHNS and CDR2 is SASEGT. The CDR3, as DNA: TGTGTCAGCAGTGACGGTAAAGGGGGCTACGAGCAGTACTTC. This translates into CVSSDGKGGYEQYF.

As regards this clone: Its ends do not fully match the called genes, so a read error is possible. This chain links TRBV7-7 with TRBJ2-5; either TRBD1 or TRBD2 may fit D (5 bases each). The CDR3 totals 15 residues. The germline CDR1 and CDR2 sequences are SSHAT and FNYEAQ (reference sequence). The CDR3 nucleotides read TGTGCTAGCAGCTTAGGGCCGGGACGGCAGGAGACCCAGTACTTC. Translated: CASSLGPGRQETQYF.

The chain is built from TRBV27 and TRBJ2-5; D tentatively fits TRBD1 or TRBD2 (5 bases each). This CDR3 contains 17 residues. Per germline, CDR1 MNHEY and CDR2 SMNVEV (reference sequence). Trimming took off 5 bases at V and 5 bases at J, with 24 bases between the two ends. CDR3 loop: CASSANSRDPSLETQYF. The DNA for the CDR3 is TGTGCCAGCAGTGCAAACTCCCGGGACCCGTCCTTGGAGACCCAGTACTTC.

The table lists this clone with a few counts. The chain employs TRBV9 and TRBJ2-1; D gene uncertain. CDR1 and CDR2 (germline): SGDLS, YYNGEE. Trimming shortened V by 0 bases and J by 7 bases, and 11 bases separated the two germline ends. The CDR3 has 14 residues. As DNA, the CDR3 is TGTGCCAGCAGCGTAGGGGGTGCCTGGAATGAGCAGTTCTTC. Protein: CASSVGGAWNEQFF.

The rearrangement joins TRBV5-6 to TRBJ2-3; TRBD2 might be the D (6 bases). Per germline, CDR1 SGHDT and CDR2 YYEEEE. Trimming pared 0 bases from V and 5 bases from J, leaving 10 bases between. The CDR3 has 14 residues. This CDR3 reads CASSLGLDQDTQYF. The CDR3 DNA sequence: TGTGCCAGCAGCTTGGGACTAGATCAAGATACGCAGTATTTT.